This TCR beta chain was sequenced in a study of T cells in Graves' hyperthyroidism and ophthalmopathy. Study-level information: Peripheral blood draws took place at initial diagnosis, ahead of any treatment.

Amplified TCR beta CDR3 regions came from RNA transcripts. HTBI primers were employed in a first-round RT-PCR of the TCR CDR3. TCRdb reanalysed the multiplex PCR reads using MiXCR and keeps one entry per CDR3 protein. The sample has under 300,000 distinct CDR3 sequences, more than 14% seen once. Study outcomes and limitations: Most thyroid clonotypes expanded above 0.001 were also detected in blood. Onset of ophthalmopathy came a median 6.5 months after the model predicted it.

About this clonotype itself: Its cognate antigen is unknown.

Germline values: CDR1 SGHNT, CDR2 YYREEE (reference sequence). Trimming removed 0 bases from V and 4 bases from J; junction bases left unmatched: 6. The CDR3 contains 16 residues. What was sequenced was blood. The chain employs TRBV5-4 and TRBJ2-1; 8 nucleotides align to TRBD2. This TCR derives from a woman between 35 and 50 years old with Graves' hyperthyroidism that later progressed to Graves' ophthalmopathy. CDR3 sequence: CASSLGPGGPYNEQFF. CDR3 DNA sequence: TGTGCCAGCAGCTTGGGGCCGGGAGGGCCTTACAATGAGCAGTTCTTC.